This T cell receptor (beta chain) was profiled in a study of OX40 agonist ivuxolimab in advanced cancers. Assay used: immunoSEQ multiplex PCR; TCRdb lists only in-frame clones, some missing. Of some 100,000 clones listed, under 95% are singletons. The CDR3 totals 16 residues. J lost 0 bases, V lost 6 bases, and 10 bases had no gene match. Germline V gene lookup returns CDR1 SGHRS and CDR2 YFSETQ. The input for sequencing was CD4+ or CD8+ T cells sorted from blood, taken in a trial of the OX40 agonist ivuxolimab. The chain carries TRBV5-1 and TRBJ2-7, with 9 bases identical to TRBD2. The source of this sequence is an adult with an advanced solid tumor such as melanoma, head and neck, liver or kidney cancer. CDR3: CASTEGSGGYSYEQYF. CDR3 bases: TGCGCCAGCACGGAGGGTAGCGGGGGATACTCCTACGAGCAGTACTTC.